These T cell receptor beta chains were read from a single sample in a study of identical twins. TCRdb independently ran MiXCR on the 5' RACE reads; one entry per CDR3 protein. The table shows 510,000 or so distinct CDR3 sequences, with over 12% occurring only once. The sample was also reused in another study, on yellow fever vaccine responses in identical twins.

The sample consisted of CD4+ T cells sorted from blood. These receptors all come from a woman younger than 30 in good health. The CDR3 runs from the conserved cysteine through the conserved F or W. D genes are given only for firm matches. Size is stated for part of the rows, as once, few or many counts, or as a class when the clone is expanded.

CDR3 DNA: TGCAGCGTTGAAGCAGTTAGCGGGAGGGCATACAATGAGCAGTTCTTC
CDR3 protein: CSVEAVSGRAYNEQFF
clone size: many
J gene: TRBJ2-1
V gene: TRBV29-1
D gene: TRBD2

CDR3 DNA: TGTGCCAGCAGTGAATCGGGCAGCCTGAATGAAAAACTGTTTTTT
CDR3 protein: CASSESGSLNEKLFF
clone size: few
J gene: TRBJ1-4
V gene: TRBV6-1
D gene: NA

CDR3 DNA: TGCGCCAGCAGCCGTCAGGCGTACACTGAAGCTTTCTTT
CDR3 protein: CASSRQAYTEAFF
clone size: NA
J gene: TRBJ1-1
V gene: TRBV4-1
D gene: NA

CDR3 DNA: TGTGCCAGCAGCGCGCCGGGACAGGGGTCAGAGACCCAGTACTTC
CDR3 protein: CASSAPGQGSETQYF
clone size: NA
J gene: TRBJ2-5
V gene: TRBV7-6
D gene: TRBD1

CDR3 DNA: TGCGCCAGCAGCCAAGTTGACAGGGCGTACGAGCAGTACTTC
CDR3 protein: CASSQVDRAYEQYF
clone size: NA
J gene: TRBJ2-7
V gene: TRBV4-1
D gene: TRBD1

CDR3 DNA: TGCAGTGCTAGAGATGGGCGGGGGATCCACAATGAGCAGTTCTTC
CDR3 protein: CSARDGRGIHNEQFF
clone size: few
J gene: TRBJ2-1
V gene: TRBV20-1
D gene: TRBD2

CDR3 DNA: TGCAGTGCTAGAGAAGACACTGAAGCTTTCTTT
CDR3 protein: CSAREDTEAFF
clone size: few
J gene: TRBJ1-1
V gene: TRBV20-1
D gene: NA

CDR3 DNA: TGCGCCAGCAGCCAAGGTCAGGTTCGCATTTTC
CDR3 protein: CASSQGQVRIF
clone size: few
J gene: TRBJ2-7
V gene: TRBV4-1
D gene: NA

CDR3 DNA: TGTGCCAGCAGTTCAGGGATTGGGGTCTCTGGAAACACCATATATTTT
CDR3 protein: CASSSGIGVSGNTIYF
clone size: few
J gene: TRBJ1-3
V gene: TRBV12-3/TRBV12-4
D gene: NA

CDR3 DNA: TGTGCCAGCAGTTACTCGGGGGGACAGGGGCGTTCACCCCTCCACTTT
CDR3 protein: CASSYSGGQGRSPLHF
clone size: few
J gene: TRBJ1-6
V gene: TRBV6-5
D gene: TRBD1

CDR3 DNA: TGTGCCAGCAGTTTATTAGGATTTAGCACAGATACGCAGTATTTT
CDR3 protein: CASSLLGFSTDTQYF
clone size: few
J gene: TRBJ2-3
V gene: TRBV28
D gene: NA

CDR3 DNA: TGTGCCAGCAGGATATCTGGGGCCAACGTCCTGACTTTC
CDR3 protein: CASRISGANVLTF
clone size: NA
J gene: TRBJ2-6
V gene: TRBV7-9
D gene: NA

CDR3 DNA: TGTGCCAGCTCACACGGATCCCTTGGGGACAATGAGCAGTTCTTC
CDR3 protein: CASSHGSLGDNEQFF
clone size: few
J gene: TRBJ2-1
V gene: TRBV18
D gene: NA

CDR3 DNA: TGCAGCGTTGCGGGTCACGGGGTAATGGATACGCAGTATTTT
CDR3 protein: CSVAGHGVMDTQYF
clone size: NA
J gene: TRBJ2-3
V gene: TRBV29-1
D gene: NA

CDR3 DNA: TGCAGCGTTGGAAGTAGCGGTTGGGACCAAGAGACCCAGTACTTC
CDR3 protein: CSVGSSGWDQETQYF
clone size: NA
J gene: TRBJ2-5
V gene: TRBV29-1
D gene: NA

CDR3 DNA: TGCGCCAGCAGCTCCTCACAGGGGGTGAACACTGAAGCTTTCTTT
CDR3 protein: CASSSSQGVNTEAFF
clone size: few
J gene: TRBJ1-1
V gene: TRBV5-1
D gene: TRBD1

CDR3 DNA: TGCAGTGTCTACTGGACGGAAAGTAATGAGCAGTTCTTC
CDR3 protein: CSVYWTESNEQFF
clone size: once
J gene: TRBJ2-1
V gene: TRBV20-1
D gene: NA

CDR3 DNA: TGCGCCAGCAGCCGACCCGGAGGGGACTACGAGCAGTACTTC
CDR3 protein: CASSRPGGDYEQYF
clone size: NA
J gene: TRBJ2-7
V gene: TRBV4-1
D gene: NA

CDR3 DNA: TGCAGTGCTATGGGAGGGAATCAGCCCCAGCATTTT
CDR3 protein: CSAMGGNQPQHF
clone size: few
J gene: TRBJ1-5
V gene: TRBV20-1
D gene: NA

CDR3 DNA: TGTGCCAGCTCTCCACAGATAGAGATGAACACTGAAGCTTTCTTT
CDR3 protein: CASSPQIEMNTEAFF
clone size: few
J gene: TRBJ1-1
V gene: TRBV18
D gene: NA

CDR3 DNA: TGTGCCAGCAGCCAAGAAGGAAATCAAAAGGGGGGCTACACCTTC
CDR3 protein: CASSQEGNQKGGYTF
clone size: many
J gene: TRBJ1-2
V gene: TRBV3-1
D gene: NA

CDR3 DNA: TGCAGCGTTGTCAGAGGGACAGGGGGCTCCTACAATGAGCAGTTCTTC
CDR3 protein: CSVVRGTGGSYNEQFF
clone size: many
J gene: TRBJ2-1
V gene: TRBV29-1
D gene: TRBD1

CDR3 DNA: TGTGCCACCTCTCGACCCGGCTACAATGAGCAGTTCTTC
CDR3 protein: CATSRPGYNEQFF
clone size: few
J gene: TRBJ2-1
V gene: TRBV24-1
D gene: NA

CDR3 DNA: TGTGCCAGCAGTTATGACAGGGGCTGGAACTATGGCTACACCTTC
CDR3 protein: CASSYDRGWNYGYTF
clone size: many
J gene: TRBJ1-2
V gene: TRBV12-3/TRBV12-4
D gene: TRBD1

CDR3 DNA: TGCGCCAGCAGCTTTGGGGATTCGGCCAACGTCCTGACTTTC
CDR3 protein: CASSFGDSANVLTF
clone size: many
J gene: TRBJ2-6
V gene: TRBV5-1
D gene: NA

CDR3 DNA: TGTGCCAGCAGCCAAGATGTGGGGGCCTACCAAGAGACCCAGTACTTC
CDR3 protein: CASSQDVGAYQETQYF
clone size: many
J gene: TRBJ2-5
V gene: TRBV4-2
D gene: NA

CDR3 DNA: TGCAGTGCTAGTTGGGGGACAGATGAAGCTTTCTTT
CDR3 protein: CSASWGTDEAFF
clone size: NA
J gene: TRBJ1-1
V gene: TRBV20-1
D gene: TRBD1

CDR3 DNA: TGTGCCAGCAGCTTTAGCGGGTTCTCGGGAGATACGCAGTATTTT
CDR3 protein: CASSFSGFSGDTQYF
clone size: few
J gene: TRBJ2-3
V gene: TRBV7-9
D gene: TRBD2

CDR3 DNA: TGCGCCAGCAGCTCCCAAGGGCAGGTCTACGAGCAGCACTTC
CDR3 protein: CASSSQGQVYEQHF
clone size: NA
J gene: TRBJ2-7
V gene: TRBV5-1
D gene: NA

CDR3 DNA: TGTGCCAGCAGCTTAGTAGGCGGGGCCTGGTACAATGAGCAGTTCTTC
CDR3 protein: CASSLVGGAWYNEQFF
clone size: few
J gene: TRBJ2-1
V gene: TRBV7-9
D gene: NA

CDR3 DNA: TGTGCCACCAGCAGAGATGTTTTTGAGCAGTTCTTC
CDR3 protein: CATSRDVFEQFF
clone size: few
J gene: TRBJ2-1
V gene: TRBV15
D gene: NA

CDR3 DNA: TGTGCCACAGGGTTGGACAGGGGTAGCAATCAGCCCCAGCATTTT
CDR3 protein: CATGLDRGSNQPQHF
clone size: few
J gene: TRBJ1-5
V gene: TRBV10-3
D gene: TRBD1

CDR3 DNA: TGCGCCAGCAGCATTAGCGCCGGGGAGCTGTTTTTT
CDR3 protein: CASSISAGELFF
clone size: NA
J gene: TRBJ2-2
V gene: TRBV5-1
D gene: NA

CDR3 DNA: TGTGCCAGTAGTATGGGACCAACTGAAGCTTTCTTT
CDR3 protein: CASSMGPTEAFF
clone size: few
J gene: TRBJ1-1
V gene: TRBV19
D gene: NA

CDR3 DNA: TGTGCCCCCCCGTCCCGGGACAGGGATCAGCCCCAGCATTTT
CDR3 protein: CAPPSRDRDQPQHF
clone size: NA
J gene: TRBJ1-5
V gene: TRBV10-3
D gene: TRBD1

CDR3 DNA: TGTGCCAGTAGCCTCGACGGGGGCTTTGGCTACACCTTC
CDR3 protein: CASSLDGGFGYTF
clone size: few
J gene: TRBJ1-2
V gene: TRBV19
D gene: NA

CDR3 DNA: TGCAGTGCTAGGCCCGGGACTAGCGGGAACACAGATACGCAGTATTTT
CDR3 protein: CSARPGTSGNTDTQYF
clone size: NA
J gene: TRBJ2-3
V gene: TRBV20-1
D gene: TRBD2

CDR3 DNA: TGTGCCAGCAGCTTAGGACCAGAGATCGCGCAGTATTTT
CDR3 protein: CASSLGPEIAQYF
clone size: many
J gene: TRBJ2-3
V gene: TRBV11-2
D gene: NA

CDR3 DNA: TGTGCCAGCTCCTCCGGACAGGGGGCCGTCGGGGAGCTGTTTTTT
CDR3 protein: CASSSGQGAVGELFF
clone size: NA
J gene: TRBJ2-2
V gene: TRBV18
D gene: TRBD1

CDR3 DNA: TGTGCCAGCTCCACAATTGGTGGCTACACCTTC
CDR3 protein: CASSTIGGYTF
clone size: NA
J gene: TRBJ1-2
V gene: TRBV6-2/TRBV6-3
D gene: NA

CDR3 DNA: TGTGCCAGCAGTGACCCAAGAGCGTACGGGACTGACAGACCGGTTGGCGCCGGGGAGCTGTTTTTT
CDR3 protein: CASSDPRAYGTDRPVGAGELFF
clone size: NA
J gene: TRBJ2-2
V gene: TRBV25-1
D gene: NA

CDR3 DNA: TGTGCCAGCAGCGTGCTAGCGGGAGGGTTTGAGCAGTTCTTC
CDR3 protein: CASSVLAGGFEQFF
clone size: few
J gene: TRBJ2-1
V gene: TRBV9
D gene: TRBD2

CDR3 DNA: TGTGCCAGCAGCCAGCCGGGACTAGCGCAAGAGACCCAGTACTTC
CDR3 protein: CASSQPGLAQETQYF
clone size: NA
J gene: TRBJ2-5
V gene: TRBV3-1
D gene: TRBD2

CDR3 DNA: TGCGCCAGCAGCTTGGGGGCTAGCGGGGGGAAAAATGAGCAGTTCTTC
CDR3 protein: CASSLGASGGKNEQFF
clone size: few
J gene: TRBJ2-1
V gene: TRBV5-1
D gene: TRBD2

CDR3 DNA: TGTGCCAGCAGCCCAACCGGGACAGGTAGCACAGATACGCAGTATTTT
CDR3 protein: CASSPTGTGSTDTQYF
clone size: NA
J gene: TRBJ2-3
V gene: TRBV28
D gene: TRBD1

CDR3 DNA: TGTGCCAGCAGTAGCCAGGGGGCCTATGGCTACACCTTC
CDR3 protein: CASSSQGAYGYTF
clone size: many
J gene: TRBJ1-2
V gene: TRBV12-3/TRBV12-4
D gene: TRBD1

CDR3 DNA: TGTGCCAGCAAACTAGCGGGATGGGAGGAGACCCAGTACTTC
CDR3 protein: CASKLAGWEETQYF
clone size: few
J gene: TRBJ2-5
V gene: TRBV7-2
D gene: TRBD2

CDR3 DNA: TGTGCCAGCAGCTCCGGAACCCCGGCGAATCAGCCCCAGCATTTT
CDR3 protein: CASSSGTPANQPQHF
clone size: NA
J gene: TRBJ1-5
V gene: TRBV21-1
D gene: NA

CDR3 DNA: TGTGCCACCAGTGATCCCGCTCAAGAGCAGTTCTTC
CDR3 protein: CATSDPAQEQFF
clone size: NA
J gene: TRBJ2-1
V gene: TRBV24-1
D gene: NA

CDR3 DNA: TGTGCCAGCAGCTTTGGGGACGGGAGCTCCTACAATGAGCAGTTCTTC
CDR3 protein: CASSFGDGSSYNEQFF
clone size: NA
J gene: TRBJ2-1
V gene: TRBV5-5
D gene: NA

CDR3 DNA: TGTGCCAGCGAAGGGGGGACTAGCGCCGCGGAGCTGTTTTTT
CDR3 protein: CASEGGTSAAELFF
clone size: NA
J gene: TRBJ2-2
V gene: TRBV12-3/TRBV12-4
D gene: TRBD2

CDR3 DNA: TGTGCCACCAGTGAGACTAGCCTCAATGAGCAGTTCTTC
CDR3 protein: CATSETSLNEQFF
clone size: few
J gene: TRBJ2-1
V gene: TRBV24-1
D gene: TRBD2

CDR3 DNA: TGTGCCAGCAGTTATTCAGGAATGGGATATATAACCGGCTACACCTTC
CDR3 protein: CASSYSGMGYITGYTF
clone size: many
J gene: TRBJ1-2
V gene: TRBV6-5
D gene: NA

CDR3 DNA: TGCAGTGCTAGAGTTAAACCGACGACCGAATTCTCCGATGAGCAGTTCTTC
CDR3 protein: CSARVKPTTEFSDEQFF
clone size: NA
J gene: TRBJ2-1
V gene: TRBV20-1
D gene: NA

CDR3 DNA: TGTGCCAGCAGTTTAGGGACAGCGGTCGGGCAGACCCAGTACTTC
CDR3 protein: CASSLGTAVGQTQYF
clone size: NA
J gene: TRBJ2-5
V gene: TRBV28
D gene: TRBD1

CDR3 DNA: TGCGCCAGCAGCTTGGCCGGTAAAGACAGGGGGCGAACAGATACGCAGTATTTT
CDR3 protein: CASSLAGKDRGRTDTQYF
clone size: NA
J gene: TRBJ2-3
V gene: TRBV5-1
D gene: TRBD1

CDR3 DNA: TGCAGTGCTACCGATTACAGGGGAACTGAAGCTTTCTTT
CDR3 protein: CSATDYRGTEAFF
clone size: NA
J gene: TRBJ1-1
V gene: TRBV20-1
D gene: TRBD1

CDR3 DNA: TGTGCCAGCAGTTTAAGTGCTAGCGGGAGTAAAGAGACCCAGTACTTC
CDR3 protein: CASSLSASGSKETQYF
clone size: NA
J gene: TRBJ2-5
V gene: TRBV28
D gene: TRBD2

CDR3 DNA: TGTGCCAGCAGTGAGGGGGGACAGCAAAAAGCTTTCTTT
CDR3 protein: CASSEGGQQKAFF
clone size: few
J gene: TRBJ1-1
V gene: TRBV12-3/TRBV12-4
D gene: TRBD1

CDR3 DNA: TGTGCCAGCAGCTTGGTGGACAGGGAGTCCTACGAGCAGTACTTC
CDR3 protein: CASSLVDRESYEQYF
clone size: NA
J gene: TRBJ2-7
V gene: TRBV5-6
D gene: TRBD1